A selection of T cell receptor beta chains follows, all from one sample in a study of cytomegalovirus exposure and HLA in healthy donors. Only in-frame clones appear in the TCRdb table, and some are missing; sequencing was by immunoSEQ multiplex PCR. The table shows 50,000 or so clones, with more than 65% occurring only once. Sequenced: PBMCs. The receptor set was obtained from a woman between 50 and 59 years old in good health and CMV-seronegative. Each CDR3 is given with its conserved first and last residue. The order of the fields is V gene, J gene, D gene, clone size, CDR3 protein, CDR3 DNA. D genes are given only for firm matches. Some rows mark clone size as missing; the rest say once, few, many or name a class of expanded clone.

>TRBV1|TRBJ2-7|-|few
CTSSQGPTSGSISSSYEQYF
TGCACCAGCAGCCAAGGCCCGACTAGCGGGAGCATCTCTTCCTCCTACGAGCAGTACTTC
>TRBV10-3|TRBJ1-1|-|few
CATGTKGITEAFF
TGTGCCACCGGGACAAAGGGGATCACTGAAGCTTTCTTT
>TRBV6-5|TRBJ1-5|-|-
CATQREQARNQPQHF
TGTGCCACCCAGCGGGAACAGGCAAGAAATCAGCCCCAGCATTTT
>TRBV6-6|TRBJ2-7|-|-
CASSYGGTVYEQYF
TGTGCCAGCAGTTACGGCGGGACTGTCTACGAGCAGTACTTC
>TRBV7-8|TRBJ2-5|TRBD2|-
CASGPGSSGSQETQYF
TGTGCCAGCGGCCCGGGTTCGAGCGGGAGCCAAGAGACCCAGTACTTC
>TRBV5-1|TRBJ2-7|TRBD2|few
CASSFSSGVFYEQYF
TGCGCCAGCAGCTTTTCTAGCGGGGTGTTCTACGAGCAGTACTTC
>TRBV6-1|TRBJ2-1|TRBD1|-
CASSEALAGGGQFF
TGTGCCAGCAGTGAAGCGCTGGCAGGGGGTGGTCAGTTCTTC
>TRBV6-5|TRBJ2-5|-|-
CASSRARLGQETQYF
TGTGCCAGCAGCCGGGCACGGCTGGGGCAGGAGACCCAGTACTTC
>TRBV28|TRBJ1-1|-|-
CASSLRGGTEAFF
TGTGCCAGCAGTTTGAGGGGAGGCACTGAAGCTTTCTTT
>TRBV19|TRBJ1-2|-|-
CASSEQGSYGYTF
TGTGCCAGTAGCGAACAGGGCAGCTATGGCTACACCTTC
>TRBV5-6|TRBJ1-2|-|-
CASSYRNYGYTF
TGTGCCAGCAGTTACAGAAACTATGGCTACACCTTC
>TRBV9|TRBJ2-2|TRBD2|once
CASSVDGGAELRELFF
TGTGCCAGCAGCGTAGACGGGGGGGCCGAGCTCAGGGAGCTGTTTTTT
>TRBV5-1|TRBJ2-7|TRBD2|-
CASSLASGGYEQYF
TGCGCCAGCAGCTTGGCGTCGGGAGGGTACGAGCAGTACTTC
>TRBV30|TRBJ1-6|TRBD1|-
CAWSGGQGASSYNSPLHF
TGTGCCTGGAGTGGGGGACAGGGGGCGAGCTCCTATAATTCACCCCTCCACTTT
>TRBV6-1|TRBJ1-5|-|-
CASSDFTGSNQPQHF
TGTGCCAGCAGTGACTTCACTGGTAGCAATCAGCCCCAGCATTTT
>TRBV11-3|TRBJ2-1|TRBD2|-
CASSLDGGSNNEQFF
TGTGCCAGCAGCTTAGATGGCGGGAGCAACAATGAGCAGTTCTTC
>TRBV28|TRBJ1-1|TRBD1|-
CASRTPDRATEAFF
TGTGCCAGCAGAACGCCGGACAGGGCGACTGAAGCTTTCTTT
>TRBV5-1|TRBJ1-2|-|few
CASSLQGQDGYTF
TGCGCCAGCAGCTTGCAGGGGCAGGATGGCTACACCTTC
>TRBV5-1|TRBJ2-5|-|-
CASSLALGGETQYF
TGCGCCAGCAGCTTGGCCCTTGGAGGGGAGACCCAGTACTTC
>TRBV6-1|TRBJ2-7|-|-
CASSEGGLAAHEQYF
TGTGCCAGCAGTGAAGGGGGACTCGCAGCCCACGAGCAGTACTTC
>TRBV11-3|TRBJ1-1|TRBD1|-
CASSFGQGRRAFF
TGTGCCAGCAGCTTCGGACAGGGGCGGAGGGCTTTCTTT
>TRBV14|TRBJ2-5|TRBD1|-
CASSHLTGVRETQYF
TGTGCCAGCAGCCACCTGACAGGGGTTCGGGAGACCCAGTACTTC
>TRBV4-2|TRBJ2-7|-|-
CASSPQGADYEQYF
TGTGCCAGCAGCCCCCAAGGGGCAGACTACGAGCAGTACTTC
>TRBV9|TRBJ2-2|TRBD2|few
CASSVEAGGRTGELFF
TGTGCCAGCAGCGTAGAAGCGGGAGGTCGGACCGGGGAGCTGTTTTTT